This T cell receptor (beta chain) is from a study of PD-1 blockade in classical Hodgkin lymphoma. Worth noting for this clone: What it recognizes is unknown.

From germline, CDR1 is LGHNA and CDR2 YSLEER. This CDR3 is 19 amino acids long. V lost 0 bases to trimming and J lost 5 bases; unmatched junction nucleotides: 13. Sequencing used immunoSEQ multiplex PCR; TCRdb keeps in-frame clones, though not all of them. This table holds some 27,000 clones, roughly 92% found once. Time point reported: newly diagnosed, previously untreated cHL patient sample. Overall study results and limits: Diminished baseline TCR diversity has been reported in newly diagnosed patients relative to healthy donors.

Material: peripheral blood mononuclear cells (PBMCs). This rearrangement joins TRBV4-3 to TRBJ2-2; 9 bases line up with TRBD2. The clonotype originates from a human donor with classical Hodgkin lymphoma. The chain's CDR3 is CASSQDLRGGRVDTGELFF. The CDR3, as DNA: TGCGCCAGCAGCCAAGACTTGCGGGGCGGGAGGGTGGATACCGGGGAGCTGTTTTTT.